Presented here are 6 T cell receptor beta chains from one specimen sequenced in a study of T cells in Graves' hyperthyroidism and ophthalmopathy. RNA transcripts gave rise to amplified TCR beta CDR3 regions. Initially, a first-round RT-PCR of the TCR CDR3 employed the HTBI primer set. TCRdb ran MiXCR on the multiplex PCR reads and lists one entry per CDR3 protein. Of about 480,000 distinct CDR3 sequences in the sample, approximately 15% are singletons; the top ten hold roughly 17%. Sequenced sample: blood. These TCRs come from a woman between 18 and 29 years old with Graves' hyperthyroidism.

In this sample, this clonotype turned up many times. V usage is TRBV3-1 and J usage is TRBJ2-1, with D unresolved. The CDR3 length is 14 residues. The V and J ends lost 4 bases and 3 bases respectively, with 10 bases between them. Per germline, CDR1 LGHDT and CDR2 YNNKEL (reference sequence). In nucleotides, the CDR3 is TGTGCCAGCAGCCGAGACACCCGCTACAATGAGCAGTTCTTC. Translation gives CASSRDTRYNEQFF.

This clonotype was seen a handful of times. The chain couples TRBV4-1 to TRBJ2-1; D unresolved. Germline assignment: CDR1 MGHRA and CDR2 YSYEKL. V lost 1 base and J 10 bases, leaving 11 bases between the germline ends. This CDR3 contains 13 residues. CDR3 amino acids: CASSQGSGPEQFF. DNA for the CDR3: TGCGCCAGCAGCCAAGGGTCAGGACCAGAGCAGTTCTTC.

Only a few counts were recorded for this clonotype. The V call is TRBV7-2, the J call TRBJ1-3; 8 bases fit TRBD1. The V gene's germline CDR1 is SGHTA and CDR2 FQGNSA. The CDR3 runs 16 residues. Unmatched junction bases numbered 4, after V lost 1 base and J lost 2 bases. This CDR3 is CASSLDYRGTGNTIYF. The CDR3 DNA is TGTGCCAGCAGCTTAGATTACAGGGGGACTGGAAACACCATATATTTT. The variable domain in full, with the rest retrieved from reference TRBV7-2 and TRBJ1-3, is GAGVSQSPSNKVTEKGKDVELRCDPISGHTALYWYRQSLGQGLEFLIYFQGNSAPDKSGLPSDRFSAERTGGSVSTLTIQRTQQEDSAVYLCASSLDYRGTGNTIYFGEGSWLTVV.

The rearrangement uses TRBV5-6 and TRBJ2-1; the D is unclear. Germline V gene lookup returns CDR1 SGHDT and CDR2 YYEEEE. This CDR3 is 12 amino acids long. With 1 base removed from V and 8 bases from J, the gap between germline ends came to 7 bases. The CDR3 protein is CASSLRSHEQFF. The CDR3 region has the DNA TGTGCCAGCAGCTTGCGTAGTCATGAGCAGTTCTTC.

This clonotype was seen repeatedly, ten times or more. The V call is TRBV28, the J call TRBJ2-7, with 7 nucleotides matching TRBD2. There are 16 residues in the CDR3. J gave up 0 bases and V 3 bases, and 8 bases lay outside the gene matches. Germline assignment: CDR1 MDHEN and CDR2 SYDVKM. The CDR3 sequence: CASSFTGGSSSYEQYF. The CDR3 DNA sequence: TGTGCCAGCAGTTTCACCGGCGGGAGTTCCTCCTACGAGCAGTACTTC.

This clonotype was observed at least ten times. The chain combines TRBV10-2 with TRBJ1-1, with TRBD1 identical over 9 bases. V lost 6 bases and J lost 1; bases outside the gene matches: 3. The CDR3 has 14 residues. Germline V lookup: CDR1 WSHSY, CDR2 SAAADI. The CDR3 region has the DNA TGCGCCAGCAGGACAGGGGGGGCGAACACTGAAGCTTTCTTT. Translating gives CASRTGGANTEAFF.